This TCR beta chain comes out of a study of blood T cell repertoires in COVID-19. Across the study: Italy, Spain and the United States were the sources of the convalescent and acute COVID-19 samples. The analysed material was cDNA or gDNA that came from T cells, B-cell-depleted T cells, or PBMCs.

As originally analysed: The authors estimated nucleated cell counts from reference gene primer amplification. Assay used: immunoSEQ multiplex PCR; TCRdb lists only in-frame clones, some missing. V and J calls and clone size follow that table, whereas D and trimming were derived from the DNA. The sample lists under 150,000 clones, 70% to 90% occurring once. Germline assignment: CDR1 MNHEY and CDR2 SVGAGI. Between the trimmed V and J ends, which lost 0 bases and 3 bases, there was a span of 11 bases. The CDR3 sequence is 15 residues long. Seattle researchers signed up patients amid active infection and tracked them longitudinally.

This chain uses TRBV6-5 with TRBJ1-1; no reliable D call. The sequencing sample was made of peripheral blood. The receptor was isolated from a woman in her sixties or seventies with COVID-19, enrolled during active disease. The CDR3 protein is CASSYSVGGDTEAFF. Written as DNA, the CDR3 is TGTGCCAGCAGTTACTCGGTCGGCGGGGACACTGAAGCTTTCTTT.